Here is one TCR beta chain with its context. Its target is not known. Deletions cut 3 bases from V and 6 bases from J, with 17 bases between. This CDR3 spans 15 amino acids. CDR1 and CDR2 from the germline V gene are SQVTM and ANQGSEA. These data come from a study of cytomegalovirus exposure and HLA in healthy donors. Study overall: Assignment to the Caucasian-associated ancestry cluster applied to around four fifths of the approximately 400 genotyped donors.

PCR involved 60 Vbeta and 13 Jbeta primers. The assay was immunoSEQ multiplex PCR, and TCRdb's table has in-frame clones only and misses some. The sample consists of roughly 89,000 clones, roughly 80% of them appearing once. Findings of the study overall: Serostatus for CMV was the only available immune exposure information.

This sequence joins TRBV29-1 and TRBJ2-2; a weak D match, TRBD2 (7 bases). Material: PBMCs. The TCR sequence derives from a young man in good health and CMV-seropositive. CDR3 sequence: CSVDEGGATAGELFF. CDR3 DNA sequence: TGCAGCGTTGATGAGGGGGGGGCGACGGCCGGGGAGCTGTTTTTT.